The 6 T cell receptor beta chains listed next were all sequenced from one sample in a study of blood T cell repertoires in COVID-19. Using immunoSEQ multiplex PCR, the repertoire was profiled, and TCRdb retains in-frame clones only, with some absent. The table lists 300,000 to 450,000 clones, 85% of them singletons, with 3% to 4% in the top ten. Sequenced input: peripheral blood. Source of these receptors: a woman aged 18-29 years with acute or convalescent COVID-19.

The chain couples TRBV19 to TRBJ1-5; 8 bases are a match to TRBD1. The CDR3 is 14 amino acids. Trimming removed 5 bases from V and 5 bases from J; junction bases left unmatched: 5. Germline CDR1 and CDR2: LNHDA and SQIVND (reference sequence). CDR3 nucleotide sequence: TGTGCCAGTAGTTTGACAGGGGCTGATCAGCCCCAGCATTTT. Translation gives CASSLTGADQPQHF. The complete variable domain, with remaining parts taken from reference TRBV19 and TRBJ1-5, reads DGGITQSPKYLFRKEGQNVTLSCEQNLNHDAMYWYRQDPGQGLRLIYYSQIVNDFQKGDIAEGYSVSREKKESFPLTVTSAQKNPTAFYLCASSLTGADQPQHFGDGTRLSIL.

The chain carries TRBV7-6 and TRBJ1-1; a weak D match, TRBD1 (6 bases). The CDR3 length is 18 residues. The ends were cut back, 5 bases at V and 3 bases at J, with 25 bases in the middle. The germline V gene has CDR1 SGHVS and CDR2 FNYEAQ. The CDR3 here is CASSHIPRGGPGDTEAFF. CDR3 DNA: TGTGCCAGCAGCCACATCCCCAGGGGAGGGCCGGGGGACACTGAAGCTTTCTTT.

In its sample, this clone was seen a few times. The chain links TRBV12-5 to TRBJ2-3; D is perhaps TRBD1 (6 bases). Between the trimmed V and J ends, which lost 6 bases and 2 bases, there was a span of 15 bases. CDR1 and CDR2 (germline): LGHNT, FRNRAP. The CDR3 is 15 amino acids. The CDR3 here is CASGSGQRITDTQYF. CDR3 nucleotides: TGTGCTAGTGGATCCGGACAGAGGATCACAGATACGCAGTATTTT.

The chain recombines TRBV6-1 with TRBJ2-3; D is perhaps TRBD2 (5 bases). Per the germline V gene, CDR1 is MNHNS and CDR2 is SASEGT. The CDR3 loop spans 16 amino acids. Trimming left V 4 bases short and J 3 bases short, with 17 bases between. The CDR3 DNA sequence: TGTGCCAGCAGTGGACTAAGCCCCGGTATGACAGATACGCAGTATTTT. It yields the protein CASSGLSPGMTDTQYF.

This clone occurred once. The chain links TRBV9 to TRBJ2-3, with a weak D call TRBD2 (6 bases). Germline CDR1 reads SGDLS; CDR2 reads YYNGEE. This CDR3 is built from 14 residues. V lost 0 bases, J lost 6 bases, and 11 bases lay in between. CDR3 bases: TGTGCCAGCAGCGTAGTCGGGGGTAGGGATACGCAGTATTTT. This gives the protein CASSVVGGRDTQYF. The complete variable domain, with remaining parts taken from reference TRBV9 and TRBJ2-3, reads DSGVTQTPKHLITATGQRVTLRCSPRSGDLSVYWYQQSLDQGLQFLIQYYNGEERAKGNILERFSAQQFPDLHSELNLSSLELGDSALYFCASSVVGGRDTQYFGPGTRLTVL.

The rearrangement links TRBV12-3 or TRBV12-4 to TRBJ1-6, with D unresolved. Deletions cut 3 bases from V and 10 bases from J, with 7 bases between. This CDR3 region has 12 residues. The CDR3 loop reads CASSFPGSPLHF. The CDR3 bases are TGTGCCAGCAGTTTCCCCGGGTCACCCCTCCACTTT.